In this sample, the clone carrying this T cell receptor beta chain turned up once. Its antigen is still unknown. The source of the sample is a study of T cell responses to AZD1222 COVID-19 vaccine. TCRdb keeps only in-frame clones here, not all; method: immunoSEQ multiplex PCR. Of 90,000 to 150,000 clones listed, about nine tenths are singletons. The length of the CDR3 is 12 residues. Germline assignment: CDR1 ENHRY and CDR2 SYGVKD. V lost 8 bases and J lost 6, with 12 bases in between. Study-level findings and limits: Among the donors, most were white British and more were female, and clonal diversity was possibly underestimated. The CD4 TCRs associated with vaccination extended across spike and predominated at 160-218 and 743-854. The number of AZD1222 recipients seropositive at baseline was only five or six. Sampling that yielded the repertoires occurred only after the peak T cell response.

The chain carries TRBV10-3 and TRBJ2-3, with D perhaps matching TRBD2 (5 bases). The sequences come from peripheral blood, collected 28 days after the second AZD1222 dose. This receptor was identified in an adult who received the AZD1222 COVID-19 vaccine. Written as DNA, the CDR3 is TGTGCCATCCACAGCGGTAGCGATACGCAGTATTTT. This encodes CAIHSGSDTQYF.